This entry features one TCR beta chain sequence. This clonotype was found a few times. The target of this receptor is not known. It has no much larger one-base neighbor in the sample; base qualities were not kept. The data were taken from a study of vaccination and CD4 T cells after COVID-19 (dated by TCRdb to 2022 to 2024). Study-level background: Every convalescent patient had a positive nasal swab PCR test for SARS-CoV-2, with mild disease in about nine patients and severe disease in one. Six males and four females were included in the convalescent cohort, with two Hispanic individuals, seven Caucasians, two Asians and one multiracial person represented. Participants got two doses of the Pfizer-BioNTech BNT162b2 vaccine (n=8) or two doses of the Moderna mRNA-1273 vaccine (n=2). Post-COVID blood samples from convalescent patients were collected a median of around 100 days after diagnosis, with a range of roughly 30 to 170 days. The time from the second vaccine dose to post-vaccine blood sampling had a median of roughly 79 days and ranged from about 12 to 250 days. Three convalescent patients were sampled both early after vaccination (day 14) and late after vaccination (days 161 to 241). The spike-specific CD4+ TCR repertoire was compared before and after mRNA vaccination in under 11 COVID-19 convalescent patients and a handful of infection-naive healthy vaccine recipients. Paper-wide results and their limitations: Although the median number of SARS-CoV-2-reactive clonotypes went up from 20 to 25 after infection to around 40 after vaccination, the increase was not significant. Only a relatively small number of convalescent patients were included in the study, and early timepoints following natural infection were not analyzed. Of the vaccine-specific clones in convalescent patients, 304 of 307, or nearly all, reacted only to SARS-CoV-2 spike and did not cross-react with common cold coronaviruses. In convalescent patients, a median around 86% of post-vaccine SARS-CoV-2-reactive clones were detected only after vaccination, suggesting vaccine-specific priming.

What the time point label conveys for this sample: late sampling 161 to 241 days after vaccination in a few convalescent patients. The convalescent patients' positive SARS-CoV-2 PCR tests fell between March and December 2020, which was before the Alpha, Beta and Delta variants emerged in the United States. Ficoll-Paque Plus gradient centrifugation was used to isolate PBMCs from whole blood, and the isolated PBMCs were then either used fresh or cryopreserved at -140C. The CDR3 contains 14 residues, cysteine and phenylalanine counted. Kept here is only the CDR3 DNA, which spans 42 bases and is read in frame from base 1. The germline V gene specifies MDHEN as CDR1 and SYDVKM as CDR2. V was cut back by 1 base and J by 3 bases, leaving a gap of 7 bases between them. Libraries were constructed by PCR. For sequencing, an Illumina iSeq 100 was employed. The original methods were these. Non-productive sequences were filtered out, and CDR3s that did not start with C, did not end with F or W, or were shorter than 7 amino acids were discarded. Similarity between CDR3 sequences was evaluated in R version 3.6.1 using Levenshtein distances (stringdist) and unrooted phylogenetic trees (ape). The public reads were run again by TCRdb, first through fastp at Q25 and then through MiXCR, and only productive beta chains were kept. Entries are consolidated by CDR3 protein sequence, retaining the most common genes and DNA. TCRdb's processing, not the authors' own work, is the source of the V and J calls. The sample has more than 35,000 distinct CDR3 sequences on record, 35% to 45% of them singletons. Clones ranked in the top ten supply 5% to 6.5% of the sample.

This sequence was found in a human donor who had recovered from COVID-19. The source material was CD4+ T cells from blood, sampled about 7 months after SARS-CoV-2 vaccination. The receptor chain draws on TRBV28 and TRBJ1-5, with TRBD1 as a weak D call on 5 bases. The CDR3: CASSLSRANQPQHF. The DNA is TGTGCCAGCAGTTTATCCAGGGCCAATCAGCCCCAGCATTTT.